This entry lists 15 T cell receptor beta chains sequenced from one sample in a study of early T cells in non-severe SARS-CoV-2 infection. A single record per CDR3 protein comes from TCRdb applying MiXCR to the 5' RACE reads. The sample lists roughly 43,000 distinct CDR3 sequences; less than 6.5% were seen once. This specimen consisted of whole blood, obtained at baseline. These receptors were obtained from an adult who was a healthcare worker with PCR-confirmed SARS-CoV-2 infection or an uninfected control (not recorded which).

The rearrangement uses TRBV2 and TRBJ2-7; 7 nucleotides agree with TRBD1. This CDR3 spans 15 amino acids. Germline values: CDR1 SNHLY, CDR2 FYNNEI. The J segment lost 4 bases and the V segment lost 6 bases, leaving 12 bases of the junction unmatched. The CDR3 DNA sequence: TGTGCCAGCAGCCGAGAGCGACAGGGCAGATACGAGCAGTACTTC. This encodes CASSRERQGRYEQYF.

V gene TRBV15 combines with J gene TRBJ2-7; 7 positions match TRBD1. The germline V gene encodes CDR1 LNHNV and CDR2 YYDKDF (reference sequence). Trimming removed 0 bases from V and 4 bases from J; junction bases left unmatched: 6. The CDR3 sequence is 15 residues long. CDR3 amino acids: CATSRERGHRYEQYF. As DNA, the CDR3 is TGTGCCACCAGCAGAGAAAGGGGGCATCGGTACGAGCAGTACTTC.

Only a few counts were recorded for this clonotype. Here the CDR3 DNA reads TGTGCCAGCAGCCCATGGAGGCTAGCGGGGGGACATAGCACAGATACGCAGTATTTT. Its protein is CASSPWRLAGGHSTDTQYF. The J gene is TRBJ2-3, the V gene TRBV7-8; the match to TRBD2 covers 11 bases. The CDR3 runs to 19 residues. Germline CDR1 is SGHVS and CDR2 is FQNEAQ. Trimming took 5 bases from V and 0 from J; bases not matched to a gene: 13.

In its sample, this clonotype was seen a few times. CDR3 region: CSTGGEYEQYF. The CDR3 DNA follows: TGCAGTACAGGGGGGGAGTACGAGCAGTACTTC. The chain has TRBV20-1 and TRBJ2-7; possibly TRBD1 for D (8 bases). Germline loops: CDR1 DFQATT, CDR2 SNEGSKA (reference sequence). V lost 8 bases, J lost 4 bases, and 12 bases lay in between. The CDR3 runs to 11 residues.

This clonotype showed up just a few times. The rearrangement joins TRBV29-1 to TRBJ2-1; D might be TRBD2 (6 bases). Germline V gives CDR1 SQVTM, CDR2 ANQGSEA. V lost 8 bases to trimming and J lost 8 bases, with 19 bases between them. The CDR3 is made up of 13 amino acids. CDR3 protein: CSFGGTPRDEQFF. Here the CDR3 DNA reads TGCAGCTTCGGTGGGACTCCAAGGGATGAGCAGTTCTTC.

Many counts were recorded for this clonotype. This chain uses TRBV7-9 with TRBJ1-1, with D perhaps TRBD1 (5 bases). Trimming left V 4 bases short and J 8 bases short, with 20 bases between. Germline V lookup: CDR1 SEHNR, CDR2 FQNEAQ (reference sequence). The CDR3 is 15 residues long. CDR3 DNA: TGTGCCAGCAGCTGGCACGGGACGGACGGAGGCGAAGCTTTCTTT. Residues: CASSWHGTDGGEAFF.

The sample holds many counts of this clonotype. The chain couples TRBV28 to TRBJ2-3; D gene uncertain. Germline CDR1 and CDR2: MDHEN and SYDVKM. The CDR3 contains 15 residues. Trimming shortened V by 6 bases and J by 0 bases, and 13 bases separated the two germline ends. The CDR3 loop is CASSSPQASTDTQYF. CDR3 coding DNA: TGTGCCAGCAGCTCGCCGCAGGCAAGCACAGATACGCAGTATTTT. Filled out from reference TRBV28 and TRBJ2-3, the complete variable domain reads DVKVTQSSRYLVKRTGEKVFLECVQDMDHENMFWYRQDPGLGLRLIYFSYDVKMKEKGDIPEGYSVSREKKERFSLILESASTNQTSMYLCASSSPQASTDTQYFGPGTRLTVL.

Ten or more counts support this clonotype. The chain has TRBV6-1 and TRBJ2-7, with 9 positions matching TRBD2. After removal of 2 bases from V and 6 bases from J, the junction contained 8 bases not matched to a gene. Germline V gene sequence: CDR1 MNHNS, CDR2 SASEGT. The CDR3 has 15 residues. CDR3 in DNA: TGTGCCAGCAGTGAACAAGCGGGAGGAAGAGGCGAGCAGTACTTC. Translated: CASSEQAGGRGEQYF.

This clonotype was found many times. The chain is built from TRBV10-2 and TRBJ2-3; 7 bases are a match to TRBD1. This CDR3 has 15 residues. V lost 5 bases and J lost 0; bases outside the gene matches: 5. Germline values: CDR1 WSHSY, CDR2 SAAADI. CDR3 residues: CASSSGTVSTDTQYF. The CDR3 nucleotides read TGCGCCAGCAGTTCGGGGACAGTCAGCACAGATACGCAGTATTTT.

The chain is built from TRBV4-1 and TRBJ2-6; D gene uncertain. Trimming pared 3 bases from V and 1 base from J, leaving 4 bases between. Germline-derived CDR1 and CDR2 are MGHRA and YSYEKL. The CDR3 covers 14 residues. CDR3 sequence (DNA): TGCGCCAGCAGCCAGGTGTCTGGGGCCAACGTCCTGACTTTC. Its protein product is CASSQVSGANVLTF.

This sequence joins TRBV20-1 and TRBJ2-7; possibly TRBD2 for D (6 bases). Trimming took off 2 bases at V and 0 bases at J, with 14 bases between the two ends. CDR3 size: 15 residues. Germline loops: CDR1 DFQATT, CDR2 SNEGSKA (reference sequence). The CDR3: CSARPPAGGSYEQYF. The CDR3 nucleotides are TGCAGTGCTAGACCTCCCGCCGGGGGCTCCTACGAGCAGTACTTC.

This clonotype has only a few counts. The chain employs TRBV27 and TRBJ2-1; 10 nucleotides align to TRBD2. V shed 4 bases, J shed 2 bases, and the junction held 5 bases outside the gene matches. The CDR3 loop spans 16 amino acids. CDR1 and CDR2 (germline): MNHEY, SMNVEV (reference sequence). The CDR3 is CASSSSSGGAYNEQFF. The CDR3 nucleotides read TGTGCCAGCAGTTCCTCTAGCGGGGGTGCCTACAATGAGCAGTTCTTC.

The DNA of the CDR3 is TGTGCCATCAGATCACAGGGTTTCGGCGAGCAGTACTTC. The encoded protein is CAIRSQGFGEQYF. This chain connects TRBV10-3 to TRBJ2-7; tentatively, D is TRBD1 (6 bases). V was pared by 6 bases and J by 6 bases, with 15 bases between. CDR3 length: 13 amino acids. CDR1 and CDR2 from the germline V gene are ENHRY and SYGVKD.

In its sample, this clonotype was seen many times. The CDR3 region is CASTTLDTGELFF. CDR3 DNA sequence: TGTGCCAGCACCACTTTGGACACCGGGGAGCTGTTTTTT. V and J are TRBV27 and TRBJ2-2; D gene unclear. This CDR3 is 13 amino acids long. Trimming removed 7 bases at V and 3 bases at J, with 9 bases between. Germline loops: CDR1 MNHEY, CDR2 SMNVEV (reference sequence).

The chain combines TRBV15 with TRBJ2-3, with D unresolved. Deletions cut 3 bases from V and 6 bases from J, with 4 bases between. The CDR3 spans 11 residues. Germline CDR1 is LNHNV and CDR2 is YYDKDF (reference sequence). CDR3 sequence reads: CATSRVDTQYF. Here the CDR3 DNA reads TGTGCCACCAGCAGGGTGGATACGCAGTATTTT.